This entry describes one TCR beta chain. For TCRbeta, the library was prepared with unique molecular identifiers. TCRdb used MiXCR to reprocess the PCR reads, holding one entry per CDR3 protein. Among approximately 6,000 distinct CDR3 sequences, 15% were seen once, and the ten largest hold 84%. The data were obtained in a study of T-cell reconstitution after alpha-beta-depleted transplantation in children. The CDR3 sequence is 15 residues long. V was pared by 4 bases and J by 9 bases, with 8 bases of the junction left unmatched. This TCR came from a patient between 2 and 9 years old who had a stem cell transplant for inherited bone marrow failure, so the T cells may come from the graft donor. Here the sequenced sample was PBMCs, mostly from graft donor cells, taken 180 days after TCRalphabeta/CD19-depleted stem cell transplant. J is TRBJ2-1 and V is TRBV12-3 or TRBV12-4; the match to TRBD2 covers 11 bases. The CDR3 DNA reads TGTGCCAGCAGTTCCTCACTAGCGGGAGCGGGTGAGCAGTTCTTC. As protein: CASSSSLAGAGEQFF.